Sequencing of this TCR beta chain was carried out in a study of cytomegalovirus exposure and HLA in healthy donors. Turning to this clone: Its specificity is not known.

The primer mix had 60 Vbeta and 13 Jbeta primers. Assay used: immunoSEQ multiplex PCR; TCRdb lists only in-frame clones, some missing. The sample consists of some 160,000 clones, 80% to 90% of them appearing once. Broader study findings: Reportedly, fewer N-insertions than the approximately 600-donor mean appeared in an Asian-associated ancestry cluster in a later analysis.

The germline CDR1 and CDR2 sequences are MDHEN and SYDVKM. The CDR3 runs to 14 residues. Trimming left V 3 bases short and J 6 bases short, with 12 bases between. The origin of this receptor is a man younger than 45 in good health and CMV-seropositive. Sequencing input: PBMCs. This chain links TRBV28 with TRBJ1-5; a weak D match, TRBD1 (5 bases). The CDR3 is CASSFFGRGQPQHF. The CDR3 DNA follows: TGTGCCAGCAGTTTTTTCGGTAGGGGTCAGCCCCAGCATTTT.